This T cell receptor beta chain was profiled in a study of metastatic and nonmetastatic thyroid tumors. The wider study: Patients with malignant and benign thyroid disease provided blood and tumor or nodule tissue, whose repertoires were compared.

Study-wide findings and caveats: Benign nodules reportedly had significantly lower TCR beta diversity than malignant thyroid tumors in blood and tumor.

Thyroid surgery was performed in patients who had received no treatment beforehand. Regarding this clone: What it recognizes is unknown.

V gave up 4 bases and J gave up 7 bases; unmatched junction bases: 8. CDR1 is SGHRS, CDR2 YFSETQ, per germline. The CDR3 contains 14 residues. Source study methods: Clinicopathological groups of papillary thyroid cancer showed CDR3 differences that were used to build a distant-metastasis classifier. With MiXCR, TCRdb reprocessed the PCR reads. Clone size and V and J calls follow TCRdb, not the original study. The top ten clones hold approximately 20% of a sample with 30,000 to 45,000 clones, approximately 20% of them seen once. The chain has TRBV5-1 and TRBJ1-1, with 9 bases identical to TRBD1. The TCR comes from a female donor with papillary thyroid cancer or a benign thyroid nodule (not recorded which). Some clones in this sample may be carry-over from other donors' samples. Material for sequencing was blood. CDR3 in amino acids: CASSIGTGWGEAFF. The CDR3 nucleotides are TGCGCCAGCAGCATTGGGACAGGGTGGGGTGAAGCTTTCTTT.